This T cell receptor (beta chain) was sequenced during a study of T cell responses to AZD1222 COVID-19 vaccine (dated by TCRdb to 2020 to 2023). For the study in its entirety: AZD1222 recipients given second doses at about 4 weeks or at about 12 weeks were pooled, since spike-specific TCR depth and breadth were not found to differ between the two schedules. A total of 233 trial participants underwent TCR sequencing, of whom some 210 received two doses of AZD1222 and about 25 received two doses of the MenACWY control vaccine. Trial participants were enrolled into age subgroups of 18-55, 56-69 and 70-plus years, which contained approximately 150, 28 and 58 TCR-sequenced participants, respectively. What the authors observed across the whole study: The whole spike protein was spanned by vaccine-associated CD4 TCRs, and dominant responses were seen in regions 160-218 and 743-854. Participants were mostly white British and included more females than males, and it was suggested by the authors that clonal diversity may have been underestimated. In the small 56-69-year group, the increase in depth fell short of significance, most likely because of low power. Only six or seven AZD1222 recipients were SARS-CoV-2 seropositive at baseline, limiting conclusions about previously exposed vaccinees. Reportedly, almost half of the unique spike-specific TCRs recognized epitopes lying outside the regions that are mutated in the B.1.351 and B.1.1.7 variants. Spike-specific TCR breadth and depth rose significantly after two AZD1222 doses compared with day 0 and with MenACWY recipients. No day 14 peak-response samples were available, so repertoires were characterized only after the peak T cell response.

The CDR3, cysteine through phenylalanine, is 14 amino acids long. The CDR3 DNA has 42 bases and is translated from base 1. V lost 0 bases and J lost 2 bases, and the count of bases not matched to a germline gene is 0. CDR1 and CDR2, looked up from the germline V gene, are MGHRA and YSYEKL. This specimen's time point label, per the study, means: baseline before first vaccination. Samples from vaccinated people were obtained from the UK trials COV001 and COV002, which included a single-blind randomized controlled phase 2/3 trial of AZD1222 (ChAdOx1 nCoV-19) in healthy adults. For TCRbeta chain sequencing, PBMC samples from trial participants were taken at day 0 and at day 28 after the second dose. The CDR3 regions of human TCRbeta chains were subjected to immunosequencing. As for the authors' bioinformatics: TCRs in the repertoires were matched against a reference library of SARS-CoV-2-specific TCRs that had been generated with the MIRA antigen-specificity platform. Breadth was defined as the fraction of unique TCRs that were SARS-CoV-2-associated, and depth was defined as the fraction of total T cells that were SARS-CoV-2-associated. Each spike-specific TCR was assigned to its reactive spike region and to a CD4 or CD8 class using the MIRA data. Log10-transformed breadth and depth values were compared by one-way ANOVA with Sidak's multiple comparisons tests. TCRdb carries this immuneACCESS record with in-frame sequences only. Its versions omit some clonotypes, under half of them owing to an unresolved V gene in the studies checked, with the rest unexplained. V and J calls and clone size are copied from that table; D and trimming were computed from the DNA. This sample comprises 90,000 to 120,000 clones, under 95% of them detected only once. The top ten clones comprise roughly 1.1% of the sample.

As concerns this clone: The target of this receptor is not known. No clone much larger than this one lies a single base away; base qualities are absent.

This TCR derives from an adult in good health. The chain was built from TRBV4-1 and TRBJ1-2; 7 nucleotides in the junction match TRBD1. The sample in question was peripheral blood, obtained on day 0 of AZD1222 vaccination. Here is the DNA: TGCGCCAGCAGCCAAGAACAGGGGAACTATGGCTACACCTTC. Translated, it reads CASSQEQGNYGYTF.